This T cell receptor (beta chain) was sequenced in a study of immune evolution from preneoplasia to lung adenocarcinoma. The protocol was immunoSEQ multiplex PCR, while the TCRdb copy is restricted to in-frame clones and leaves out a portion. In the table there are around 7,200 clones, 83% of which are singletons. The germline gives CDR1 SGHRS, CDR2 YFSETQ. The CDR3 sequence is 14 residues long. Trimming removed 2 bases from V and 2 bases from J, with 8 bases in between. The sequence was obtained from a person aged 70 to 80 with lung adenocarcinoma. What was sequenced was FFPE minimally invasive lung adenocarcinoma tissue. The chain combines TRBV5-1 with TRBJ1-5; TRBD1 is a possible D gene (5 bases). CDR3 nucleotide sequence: TGCGCCAGCAGCTTAGGGGAACGCAATCAGCCCCAGCATTTT. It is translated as CASSLGERNQPQHF.